This T cell receptor beta chain was recorded in a study of Ad26.COV2.S vaccination and SARS-CoV-2 variants. Background on the study: Into the muscle, Ad26.COV2.S was dosed once or twice, 56 days apart. Whole-study findings and limits: Reported post-vaccination CD8+ and CD4+ T cell responses to spike showed substantial breadth.

Between the trimmed V and J ends, which lost 3 bases and 2 bases, there was a span of 10 bases. The CDR3 totals 14 residues. Looked up from germline, CDR1 is LGHNA and CDR2 is YNFKEQ. This clone was recorded once. Its antigen is unknown. Treatment defined: around 19 received Ad26.COV2.S at low or high dose, single or two shots; about 5 received placebo; per-sample allocation not given. It was on day 63 after the first vaccine or placebo injection that samples were taken. TCRdb's copy holds only in-frame clones and misses some; the assay was immunoSEQ multiplex PCR. The sample lists roughly 410,000 clones, around 82% seen once, with about 7.1% in the top ten.

The origin of this receptor is a person aged 18-60 years who received the Ad26.COV2.S COVID-19 vaccine or a placebo. This chain links TRBV4-2 with TRBJ2-5; D might be TRBD2 (6 bases). The sample here was peripheral blood, taken in a trial of Ad26.COV2.S vaccine versus placebo. The chain's CDR3 is CASSQRGLQETQYF. In DNA form, the CDR3 reads TGTGCCAGCAGCCAGCGGGGTCTGCAAGAGACCCAGTACTTC.